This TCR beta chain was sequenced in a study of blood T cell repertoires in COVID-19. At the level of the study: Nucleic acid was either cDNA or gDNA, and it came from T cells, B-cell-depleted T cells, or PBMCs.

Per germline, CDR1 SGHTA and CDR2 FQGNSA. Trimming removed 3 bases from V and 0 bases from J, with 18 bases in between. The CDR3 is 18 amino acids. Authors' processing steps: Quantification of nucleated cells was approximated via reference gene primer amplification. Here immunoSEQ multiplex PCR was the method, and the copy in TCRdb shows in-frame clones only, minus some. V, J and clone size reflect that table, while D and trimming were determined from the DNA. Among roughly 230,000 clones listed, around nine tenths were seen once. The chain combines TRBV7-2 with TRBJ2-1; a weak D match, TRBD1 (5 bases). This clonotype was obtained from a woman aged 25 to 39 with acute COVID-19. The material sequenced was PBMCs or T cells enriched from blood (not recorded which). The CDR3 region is CASSFGPLTALSYNEQFF. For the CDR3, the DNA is TGTGCCAGCAGCTTCGGACCTTTGACAGCCCTCTCCTACAATGAGCAGTTCTTC.